These 26 T cell receptor beta chains originate from one sample sequenced in a study of metastatic and nonmetastatic thyroid tumors. TCRdb re-called the PCR reads through MiXCR. The data contain about 15,000 clones, 15% to 20% of them seen just once; the ten biggest clones take up about 14%. Patients underwent thyroid surgery, and none had received any treatment before it. The sample was blood. The receptors were sampled from a female donor with papillary thyroid cancer or a benign thyroid nodule (not recorded which). Some clones in this sample may be carry-over from other donors' samples.

This clone turned up a few times. This chain connects TRBV6-2 or TRBV6-3 to TRBJ1-2; 9 nucleotides line up with TRBD1. From germline, CDR1 is MNHEY and CDR2 SVGEGT. This CDR3 has 13 amino acids. V was pared by 6 bases and J by 8 bases, with 7 bases of the junction left unmatched. Here the CDR3 reads CASRPGTGSGYTF. CDR3 coding DNA: TGTGCCAGCAGACCCGGGACAGGGTCCGGCTACACCTTC.

At least ten counts were recorded for this clone. The rearrangement uses TRBV18 and TRBJ1-3, with D possibly matching TRBD1 (6 bases). Trimming took 5 bases from V and 0 from J, leaving 14 bases between them. The CDR3 has 16 residues. Germline CDR1 is KGHSH and CDR2 is LQKENI. The CDR3 DNA is TGTGCCAGCTCAATTCTGGGGGCCTCCTCTGGAAACACCATATATTTT. This encodes CASSILGASSGNTIYF.

Regarding this clone: At one of its ends the junction is not consistent with the germline gene, which may arise from a read error. This sample includes further DNA sequences coding for the same CDR3. The V and J genes are TRBV9 and TRBJ2-2; D ambiguous. Germline CDR1 is SGDLS and CDR2 is YYNGEE. The CDR3 is 13 residues long. CDR3 residues: CASSVARTGELFF. CDR3 bases: TGTGCCAGCAGCGTAGCGCGTACCGGTGAGCTGTTTTTT.

By share of the sample, this clone is medium-sized. V is TRBV10-3 and J is TRBJ2-3; weak D call: TRBD2 (6 bases). The ends were cut back, 3 bases at V and 6 bases at J, with 16 bases in the middle. Per germline, CDR1 ENHRY and CDR2 SYGVKD. This CDR3 contains 15 residues. The CDR3 loop is CAISDGGLASDTQYF. DNA of the CDR3: TGTGCCATCAGTGACGGGGGACTCGCAAGCGATACGCAGTATTTT.

By share, this clone counts as medium-sized. The chain has TRBV19 and TRBJ2-2; the D is unclear. Germline V gene sequence: CDR1 LNHDA, CDR2 SQIVND (reference sequence). CDR3 length equals 14 residues. The ends were cut back, 7 bases at V and 6 bases at J, with 15 bases in the middle. The CDR3 reads CASNGPSGSGELFF. CDR3 DNA: TGTGCCAGTAACGGGCCCTCCGGCTCCGGGGAGCTGTTTTTT.

This clone was recorded at least ten times. The chain combines TRBV19 with TRBJ2-5; D not certain. The germline V gene has CDR1 LNHDA and CDR2 SQIVND (reference sequence). V lost 0 bases and J 5 bases, leaving 4 bases between the germline ends. The CDR3 has 12 amino acids. In DNA, the CDR3 is TGTGCCAGTAGTATAGACGGGGAGACCCAGTACTTC. The encoded protein is CASSIDGETQYF.

The CDR3 sequence: CASSLGRLRYGYTF. For the CDR3, the DNA is TGTGCCAGCAGTTTGGGCCGACTCCGCTATGGCTACACCTTC. The gene calls are TRBV12-3 or TRBV12-4 and TRBJ1-2; D is unclear. The V gene lost 3 bases and the J gene lost 4 bases, with 12 bases spanning the gap. The CDR3 is made up of 14 amino acids.

This clone was found many times. In the same sample, other DNA sequences code for this CDR3. The chain employs TRBV2 and TRBJ2-1, with TRBD1 matching over 10 bases. CDR3 length: 14 residues. Trimming cost V 10 bases and J 2 bases; bases outside gene matches: 5. In germline, CDR1 is SNHLY, CDR2 FYNNEI. The CDR3 DNA reads as TGTGCCACCAGGGACAGGGGTCCCTACAATGAGCAGTTCTTC. It yields the protein CATRDRGPYNEQFF.

This clone was counted at least ten times. The V and J genes are TRBV4-2 and TRBJ2-5; a possible D gene is TRBD2 (6 bases). From germline, CDR1 is LGHNA and CDR2 YNFKEQ. CDR3 length: 15 residues. Trimming removed 0 bases from V and 4 bases from J, with 12 bases in between. The CDR3 reads CASSQDTGEGETQYF. For the CDR3, the DNA is TGTGCCAGCAGCCAAGATACGGGAGAAGGAGAGACCCAGTACTTC.

In nucleotides, the CDR3 is TGTGCCAGCAGCCAGTCGGTGGTGTCTAAGTTGTGGTCCTACAATGAGCAGTTCTTC. Translation: CASSQSVVSKLWSYNEQFF. The gene calls are TRBV3-1 and TRBJ2-1; no clear D. The CDR3 is made up of 19 amino acids. Per germline, CDR1 LGHDT and CDR2 YNNKEL (reference sequence). V was clipped by 3 bases and J by 1 base, with 22 bases between them.

This clone was counted many times. The chain employs TRBV18 and TRBJ2-4; a weak D match, TRBD1 (5 bases). V lost 4 bases, J lost 1 base, and 5 bases lay in between. The germline V gene has CDR1 KGHSH and CDR2 LQKENI. The CDR3 loop spans 13 amino acids. The DNA of the CDR3 is TGTGCCAGCTCACAGGGGGCCAAAAACATTCAGTACTTC. This gives the protein CASSQGAKNIQYF.

Judged by abundance, this clone is medium-sized. J is TRBJ2-2 and V is TRBV6-4; D gene ambiguous. Germline V gives CDR1 MRHNA, CDR2 SNTAGT. V was pared by 2 bases and J by 5 bases, with 3 bases between. The CDR3 contains 12 residues. CDR3 in DNA: TGTGCCAGCAGTGACAGAACCGGGGAGCTGTTTTTT. This gives the protein CASSDRTGELFF.

At least ten counts were recorded for this clone. The chain joins TRBV29-1 to TRBJ2-7; the D call may be TRBD1 or TRBD2 (5 bases each). This CDR3 comprises 13 residues. CDR1 is SQVTM and CDR2 is ANQGSEA in the germline V gene. Trimming stripped 6 bases from V and 2 bases from J, with 14 bases between. In DNA, the CDR3 is TGCAGCGTGTTCCCGGGACGGACCTACGAGCAGTACTTC. This translates into CSVFPGRTYEQYF.

The genes are TRBV6-2 or TRBV6-3 and TRBJ2-7, with TRBD1 matching 10 bases. This CDR3 region has 14 residues. CDR1 is MNHEY, CDR2 SVGEGT, per germline. Trimming removed 3 bases from V and 4 bases from J; junction bases left unmatched: 3. The CDR3 DNA sequence: TGTGCCAGCAGTTATGGGACAGGGGTATACGAGCAGTACTTC. This gives the protein CASSYGTGVYEQYF.

This clone is deemed medium-sized (0.01 to 0.1%). The chain joins TRBV6-1 to TRBJ2-1, with TRBD2 as a possible D gene (5 bases). The CDR3 is made up of 13 amino acids. The germline V gene has CDR1 MNHNS and CDR2 SASEGT. Trimming cost V 6 bases and J 8 bases, with 14 bases left between them. CDR3 DNA: TGTGCCAGCAGCAGCCCGACTAAGGATGAGCAGTTCTTC. Its translation: CASSSPTKDEQFF.

This clone is medium-sized. Other DNA sequences in this sample translate to the same CDR3. CDR3 sequence reads: CASSPGLASLEQYF. Here the CDR3 DNA reads TGTGCCAGCAGCCCGGGACTAGCGAGCCTAGAGCAGTACTTC. The rearrangement uses TRBV7-2 and TRBJ2-7; 10 bases match TRBD2. Germline V gene lookup returns CDR1 SGHTA and CDR2 FQGNSA. The V gene end was trimmed by 5 bases and the J gene end by 7 bases; junction bases not matched to a gene: 8. CDR3 length: 14 amino acids.

The table lists this clone with a few counts. J is TRBJ2-3 and V is TRBV12-3 or TRBV12-4, with D unclear. The CDR3 has 15 amino acids. V was trimmed by 1 base and J by 5 bases, leaving 13 bases between them. Here the CDR3 DNA reads TGTGCCAGCAGTTTAGAAGGCTTCCCCAGAGATACGCAGTATTTT. Amino acids: CASSLEGFPRDTQYF.

The V gene is TRBV5-1, the J gene TRBJ2-1; tentatively, D is TRBD2 (6 bases). Trimming pared 4 bases from V and 4 bases from J, leaving 21 bases between. The CDR3 extends over 17 amino acids. Germline lookup yields CDR1 SGHRS and CDR2 YFSETQ. CDR3 DNA sequence: TGCGCCAGCAGCCCGGAACCCGGGACTGGCGCGTACAATGAGCAGTTCTTC. Protein sequence: CASSPEPGTGAYNEQFF.

This clone has ten or more counts. This chain connects TRBV6-1 to TRBJ2-7; 9 positions match TRBD1. V gave up 8 bases and J gave up 3 bases; unmatched junction bases: 14. This CDR3 region has 16 residues. From germline, CDR1 is MNHNS and CDR2 SASEGT. The CDR3 region has the DNA TGTGCCAGCGGAAGGGCCTCGGGACAGGGCCTCTACGAGCAGTACTTC. This sequence encodes CASGRASGQGLYEQYF.

This clone came up many times. V gene TRBV6-4 combines with J gene TRBJ2-3; the D gene is possibly TRBD2 (7 bases). Trimming removed 2 bases at V and 1 base at J, with 13 bases between. The CDR3 has 16 amino acids. Looked up from germline, CDR1 is MRHNA and CDR2 is SNTAGT. The CDR3 is CASSDVFGGRTDTQYF. The CDR3 bases are TGTGCCAGCAGTGACGTGTTCGGGGGGCGCACAGATACGCAGTATTTT.

In its sample, this clone ranks as medium-sized. V gene TRBV6-1 combines with J gene TRBJ1-2; D is unclear. Per the germline V gene, CDR1 is MNHNS and CDR2 is SASEGT. The CDR3 sequence is 14 residues long. The V gene lost 7 bases and the J gene lost 8 bases, with 20 bases spanning the gap. DNA for the CDR3: TGTGCCAGCAACGCGGGTCAAAGTCTAGGAGGCTACACCTTC. Translated: CASNAGQSLGGYTF.

This clone was seen at least ten times. The chain recombines TRBV29-1 with TRBJ2-5, with a weak D call TRBD2 (7 bases). Germline lookup yields CDR1 SQVTM and CDR2 ANQGSEA. Trimming stripped 6 bases from V and 4 bases from J, with 21 bases between. There are 15 residues in the CDR3. CDR3 region: CSVLSNPGEGETQYF. The CDR3 coding sequence is TGCAGCGTCTTGTCTAACCCAGGGGAGGGAGAGACCCAGTACTTC.

Turning to this clone: Sequence at one end of the junction differs from germline and may be a read error. The chain employs TRBV6-5 and TRBJ2-7, with 7 bases that match TRBD2. CDR1 MNHEY and CDR2 SVGAGI come from the germline V gene. The CDR3 covers 13 residues. DNA for the CDR3: TGTGCCAGCAGTGACTCGGGGGGAGGCGAGCAGTACTTC. Its protein product is CASSDSGGGEQYF.

This clone was counted a few times. The V call is TRBV6-1, the J call TRBJ2-7, with 11 bases fitting TRBD2. Germline loops: CDR1 MNHNS, CDR2 SASEGT. With V trimmed by 5 bases and J by 4 bases, 7 bases remained unmatched. This CDR3 comprises 15 residues. The CDR3 sequence: CASSTIAGGPYEQYF. In DNA, the CDR3 is TGTGCCAGCAGTACCATAGCGGGAGGGCCATACGAGCAGTACTTC.

This clone has a handful of counts. The J gene is TRBJ1-2, the V gene TRBV6-1; 11 bases map to TRBD1. The CDR3 runs to 17 residues. V lost 4 bases to trimming and J lost 3 bases; unmatched junction nucleotides: 10. Per the germline V gene, CDR1 is MNHNS and CDR2 is SASEGT. CDR3 amino acids: CASSGTGGSPLDYGYTF. The DNA for the CDR3 is TGTGCCAGCAGTGGGACAGGGGGCTCCCCATTGGACTATGGCTACACCTTC.

This clone came up many times. V gene TRBV29-1 combines with J gene TRBJ1-2, with 7 bases that match TRBD1. The CDR3 totals 14 residues. Germline V CDR1 and CDR2: SQVTM, ANQGSEA. V lost 4 bases to trimming and J lost 3 bases; unmatched junction nucleotides: 8. The DNA of the CDR3 is TGCAGCGTTGCTAAAACAGGGGTGGACTATGGCTACACCTTC. As protein: CSVAKTGVDYGYTF. Looking up the rest from reference TRBV29-1 and TRBJ1-2 gives the full variable domain: SAVISQKPSRDICQRGTSLTIQCQVDSQVTMMFWYRQQPGQSLTLIATANQGSEATYESGFVIDKFPISRPNLTFSTLTVSNMSPEDSSIYLCSVAKTGVDYGYTFGSGTRLTVV.